These T cell receptor beta chains were read from a single sample in a study of PD-1 blockade in mismatch repair-deficient tumors. The repertoire was sequenced with immunoSEQ multiplex PCR; TCRdb's copy has only in-frame clones and lacks some. The table includes some 97,000 clones, approximately 80% detected once. The starting material was peripheral blood, obtained approximately 36 weeks after starting pembrolizumab. The origin of the receptors is an adult with mismatch repair-deficient cancer. Each CDR3 is given with its conserved first and last residue. D genes are given only for firm matches. Where a row states a size, it is once, few, many or the class of an expanded clone; other rows omit it.

v_gene	d_gene	j_gene	abundance	CDR3nt	CDR3aa
TRBV5-1	TRBD2	TRBJ2-3	.	TGCGCCAGCAGCTCCCTAAGCGGGGGAGGCACAGATACGCAGTATTTT	CASSSLSGGGTDTQYF
TRBV11-2	TRBD1	TRBJ1-6	.	TGTGCCAGCAGCTTATCCACAGGGGATTCACCCCTCCACTTT	CASSLSTGDSPLHF
TRBV27	.	TRBJ1-1	.	TGTGCCAGCAGTTTATCTGGGGTTGAAGCTTTCTTT	CASSLSGVEAFF
TRBV29-1	TRBD1	TRBJ1-2	few	TGCAGCGTGTCATCAATTCCGGGACAGGGAGGGTCGGGCTACACCTTC	CSVSSIPGQGGSGYTF
TRBV7-2	.	TRBJ2-7	once	TGTGCCAGCAGCCCCGAGGCGGTGGGAGCGAGGGAGCAGTACTTC	CASSPEAVGAREQYF
TRBV7-3	TRBD1	TRBJ2-7	.	TGTGCCAGCAGCTTATATGACAGGGACTACGAGCAGTACTTC	CASSLYDRDYEQYF
TRBV6-5	TRBD1	TRBJ2-5	.	TGTGCCAGCAGTTACGGGACAGAATACCAAGAGACCCAGTACTTC	CASSYGTEYQETQYF
TRBV4-1	.	TRBJ1-5	.	TGCGCCAGCAGCCAAGTAAGTACCGGGAGAGGATATCCCCAGCATTTT	CASSQVSTGRGYPQHF
TRBV5-4	.	TRBJ2-1	.	TGTGCCAGCAGCTTAGCGAGGAGCTCCTACAATGAGCAGTTCTTC	CASSLARSSYNEQFF
TRBV27	.	TRBJ2-7	.	TGTGCCAGCAGCTCAGGGTACCAATCCTACGAGCAGTACTTC	CASSSGYQSYEQYF
TRBV28	.	TRBJ2-2	.	TGTGCCAGCAGTTATGGACAGGGAGGGTATACCGGGGAGCTGTTTTTT	CASSYGQGGYTGELFF
TRBV19	.	TRBJ2-7	.	TGTGCCAGTAGTATAGATGGCACAGGGACCCCCTACGAGCAGTACTTC	CASSIDGTGTPYEQYF
TRBV9	.	TRBJ1-2	.	TGTGCCAGCAGCCCTGGGACGGCCTCCACCCCCACCTTC	CASSPGTASTPTF
TRBV7-8	TRBD2	TRBJ2-7	.	TGTGCCAGCAGCTTACCAGCTAGCGGGAGGGATTACGAGCAGTACTTC	CASSLPASGRDYEQYF
TRBV11-2	TRBD2	TRBJ2-1	once	TGTGCCAGCAGCTTAGATCCCTCTTGGGGGACTAGAAATGAGCAGTTCTTC	CASSLDPSWGTRNEQFF
TRBV6-5	TRBD1	TRBJ2-7	.	TGTGCCAGCAGTTACGGACAGGGAGGCGAGCAGTACTTC	CASSYGQGGEQYF
TRBV19	TRBD2	TRBJ2-3	.	TGTGCCAGTAGCCGAAGGGAGGGCCTTGGCACAGATACGCAGTATTTT	CASSRREGLGTDTQYF
TRBV6-6	TRBD2	TRBJ2-7	.	TGTGCCAGCAGCTCTAGCGGGAGGCGACCCAACGAGCAGTACTTC	CASSSSGRRPNEQYF
TRBV9	.	TRBJ2-1	.	TGTGCCAGCAGCGTAGGGGTTTCGGGCGATGAGCAGTTCTTC	CASSVGVSGDEQFF
TRBV6-1	.	TRBJ2-1	.	TGTGCCGGAGGGAACCCAGTTGAGCAGTTCTTC	CAGGNPVEQFF
TRBV5-5	TRBD2	TRBJ2-3	once	TGTGCCAGCAGCTTGGACGGGAGGGCCTTAGATACGCAGTATTTT	CASSLDGRALDTQYF
TRBV13	.	TRBJ1-1	.	TGTGCCAGCAGCTTAACGGGTTACACTGAAGCTTTCTTT	CASSLTGYTEAFF
TRBV5-6	TRBD1	TRBJ2-6	.	TGTGCCAGCAGCTCCAGCGGACAGGGGGCAAACTCTGGGGCCAACGTCCTGACTTTC	CASSSSGQGANSGANVLTF
TRBV5-1	.	TRBJ1-3	.	TGCGCCAGCAGACTACTACCAGGGGTGTCTGGAAACACCATATATTTT	CASRLLPGVSGNTIYF
TRBV7-2	TRBD2	TRBJ2-5	.	TGTGCCAGCACGAGAGAGGCGGGAGGATGGGAGACCCAGTACTTC	CASTREAGGWETQYF
TRBV7-9	.	TRBJ1-4	.	TGTGCCAGCAGCTTGGGGTCAAGCCGGGGGAATGAAAAACTGTTTTTT	CASSLGSSRGNEKLFF
TRBV5-1	.	TRBJ2-3	.	TGCGCCAGCAGCCGAGACAGAGGCGGGGGCACAGATACGCAGTATTTT	CASSRDRGGGTDTQYF